This T cell receptor (beta chain) was identified in a study of breast tumors, draining lymph nodes, adjacent tissues. This clonotype was counted at least ten times. Its antigen is not known. V shed 4 bases and J 2 bases; nucleotides not matched to a gene: 5. Germline values: CDR1 LNHDA, CDR2 SQIVND (reference sequence). The CDR3 is made up of 16 amino acids. Samples came from axillary lymph nodes draining the breast cancer. Findings and caveats of the study: That most tumor T cells come from lymph nodes remained unproven. Luminal-like breast cancer showed significantly greater tumor-nontumor repertoire similarity than basal-like breast cancer did. Tumor TCR diversity was below lymph nodes but above nontumor tissue.

TCRdb reanalysed the multiplex PCR reads using MiXCR and keeps one entry per CDR3 protein. The repertoire has 150,000 to 200,000 distinct CDR3 sequences, more than 25% of them found once; the top ten carry roughly 3.8%. The source is a female donor with breast cancer. Some clones in this sample may be carry-over from other donors' samples. This sequence joins TRBV19 and TRBJ1-5, with 10 nucleotides matching TRBD1. Sample: axillary lymph node tissue. CDR3 in amino acids: CASSRETGGGNQPQHF. The DNA for the CDR3 is TGTGCCAGTAGTAGAGAGACAGGGGGCGGCAATCAGCCCCAGCATTTT.